This entry lists 10 T cell receptor beta chains sequenced from one sample in a study of T cells after yellow fever vaccination. One entry per CDR3 protein, called by TCRdb with MiXCR from the 5' RACE reads. Of 100,000 to 150,000 distinct CDR3 sequences listed, roughly 8.2% are singletons. This specimen was CD8+ T cells sorted from PBMCs, taken on the day of the yellow fever booster vaccination. The receptors stem from a young man who received the YFV17D yellow fever vaccine.

This sequence joins TRBV7-3 and TRBJ2-1; unclear D gene. The CDR3 has 13 residues. Germline lookup yields CDR1 SGHTA and CDR2 FQGTGA. Trimming took off 0 bases at V and 6 bases at J, with 6 bases between the two ends. In DNA form, the CDR3 reads TGTGCCAGCAGCTTAACAGGGATCAATGAGCAGTTCTTC. Protein sequence: CASSLTGINEQFF.

This sequence joins TRBV9 and TRBJ2-4; possibly TRBD2 for D (6 bases). This CDR3 contains 17 residues. The ends were cut back, 0 bases at V and 0 bases at J, with 13 bases in the middle. CDR1 and CDR2 from the germline V gene are SGDLS and YYNGEE. The CDR3 is CASSVGGGEAAKNIQYF. Here the CDR3 DNA reads TGTGCCAGCAGCGTAGGGGGCGGGGAGGCAGCCAAAAACATTCAGTACTTC.

The gene calls are TRBV2 and TRBJ2-5, with 7 positions matching TRBD2. This CDR3 is built from 15 residues. Trimming cost V 1 base and J 5 bases; bases outside gene matches: 7. Germline V CDR1 and CDR2: SNHLY, FYNNEI. CDR3 sequence: CASSEVGGGLETQYF. The CDR3 DNA reads as TGTGCCAGCAGTGAAGTAGGCGGGGGTTTGGAGACCCAGTACTTC. The complete variable domain, with remaining parts taken from reference TRBV2 and TRBJ2-5, reads EPEVTQTPSHQVTQMGQEVILRCVPISNHLYFYWYRQILGQKVEFLVSFYNNEISEKSEIFDDQFSVERPDGSNFTLKIRSTKLEDSAMYFCASSEVGGGLETQYFGPGTRLLVL.

This clonotype was observed a few times. V gene TRBV7-3 combines with J gene TRBJ2-1, with 9 nucleotides matching TRBD2. V trimming: 2 bases; J trimming: 6 bases; junction bases outside the gene matches: 5. CDR1 and CDR2 (germline): SGHTA, FQGTGA. The CDR3 has 15 residues. CDR3 in amino acids: CASSLAGGPGNEQFF. The CDR3 DNA sequence: TGTGCCAGCAGCTTAGCGGGGGGGCCCGGCAATGAGCAGTTCTTC.

This clonotype was found many times. The V and J genes are TRBV12-3 or TRBV12-4 and TRBJ1-2; no clear D. The CDR3 is 13 amino acids. V was shortened by 7 bases and J by 7 bases, with 16 bases between the two germline ends. CDR3 loop: CASKGPSIGGYTF. DNA for the CDR3: TGTGCCAGCAAGGGCCCCTCAATTGGTGGCTACACCTTC.

The rearrangement joins TRBV11-2 to TRBJ2-3, with TRBD2 matching over 7 bases. The CDR3 sequence is 15 residues long. From germline, CDR1 is SGHAT and CDR2 FQNNGV. The V gene end was trimmed by 2 bases and the J gene end by 6 bases; junction bases not matched to a gene: 8. CDR3: CASSLQLGGTDTQYF. In nucleotides, the CDR3 is TGTGCCAGCAGCTTACAGCTCGGGGGGACCGATACGCAGTATTTT.

This clonotype was seen only a few times. One end of the junction is discordant with germline, which a read error may explain. The chain couples TRBV20-1 to TRBJ1-5; 7 positions agree with TRBD1. The CDR3 has 15 amino acids. The germline V gene encodes CDR1 DFQATT and CDR2 SNEGSKA (reference sequence). This CDR3 reads CSAREQGPRNQPQHF. The DNA for the CDR3 is TGCAGTGCCAGAGAACAGGGGCCTCGCAATCAGCCCCAGCATTTT.

This clonotype was observed at least ten times. The chain uses TRBV12-3 or TRBV12-4 and TRBJ2-7; no clear D. This CDR3 has 11 residues. The V end lost 2 bases, the J end lost 6 bases, and 5 bases lay between the germline ends. The CDR3, as DNA: TGTGCCAGCAGTTTAATGGGCGAGCAGTACTTC. It yields the protein CASSLMGEQYF.

V and J are TRBV6-2 or TRBV6-3 and TRBJ2-7; TRBD2 is a possible D gene (5 bases). V was trimmed by 6 bases and J by 5 bases, leaving 20 bases between them. There are 15 residues in the CDR3. Germline V gene lookup returns CDR1 MNHEY and CDR2 SVGEGT. DNA for the CDR3: TGTGCCAGCAGCCCGTACCGGGAAGCGGTCAACGAGCAGTACTTC. Translating it yields CASSPYREAVNEQYF.

This chain joins TRBV5-1 and TRBJ2-7; D is unclear. This CDR3 region has 13 residues. V lost 5 bases and J lost 1, with 10 bases in between. Germline V gives CDR1 SGHRS, CDR2 YFSETQ. This CDR3 is CASSPGGSYEQYF. CDR3 coding DNA: TGCGCCAGCAGTCCCGGCGGATCCTACGAGCAGTACTTC.